These T cell receptor beta chains were read from a single sample in a study of OX40 agonist ivuxolimab in advanced cancers. Method: immunoSEQ multiplex PCR; TCRdb's copy keeps in-frame clones and lacks some. The sample holds some 100,000 clones, approximately 90% seen once. Material: CD4+ or CD8+ T cells sorted from blood, obtained in a trial of the OX40 agonist ivuxolimab. The origin of the receptors is an adult with an advanced solid tumor such as melanoma, head and neck, liver or kidney cancer. Each CDR3 is given without its conserved first and last residue.

j_gene,v_gene,CDR3aa
TRBJ1-1,TRBV7-2,ASSLEVWMNTEAF
TRBJ2-7,TRBV19,ASSTPVAGGPFEQY
TRBJ2-7,TRBV6-6,ASSSTGRQY
TRBJ2-7,TRBV5-4,ASSLVDNTKQY
TRBJ2-2,TRBV19,ASTPGTSHTGELF
TRBJ2-7,TRBV2,ASRVPSGRVNEQY
TRBJ1-3,TRBV28,ASSFRGTPGNTIY
TRBJ2-7,TRBV6-5,ASNRQGAFFEQY
TRBJ2-1,TRBV5-6,ASSLAGRPYNEQF
TRBJ2-7,TRBV28,ASSRRGGSSYEQY
TRBJ2-1,TRBV5-1,ASSLGTSGKGGEQF
TRBJ2-2,TRBV2,ASREGQGAGSKELF
TRBJ2-3,TRBV20-1,SATAKNTQY
TRBJ2-1,TRBV7-9,ASSLGGRANEQF
TRBJ2-7,TRBV6-6,ASSYSREQY
TRBJ2-2,TRBV7-2,ASSLQGIGTGELF
TRBJ2-1,TRBV19,ASSTQPGRGEQF
TRBJ2-1,TRBV9,ASSVGQHDNEQF
TRBJ2-3,TRBV28,ASIPQTVSNRQY
TRBJ2-3,TRBV6-5,ASRRTGYGDTQY
TRBJ2-3,TRBV27,ASRQTLAGGADTQY
TRBJ1-4,TRBV6-1,ASTRQGTTNEKLF
TRBJ2-7,TRBV5-3,ARSAAQGPYEQY
TRBJ2-5,TRBV15,ATGTRAYQETQY
TRBJ2-1,TRBV5-4,ASSLGQSYNEQF
TRBJ1-5,TRBV5-4,ASSLDAGAGQPQH
TRBJ1-1,TRBV7-8,ASSLAGGVNTEAF
TRBJ1-1,TRBV5-4,ASSLAGGEAF
TRBJ1-2,TRBV20-1,SAAGGRGYT
TRBJ2-7,TRBV11-2,ASSLEGLAGGEQY
TRBJ2-2,TRBV15,ATSRGLAGGVGELF
TRBJ1-1,TRBV7-9,ASSLESGTEAF
TRBJ2-7,TRBV18,ASADRVKGEQY
TRBJ2-5,TRBV2,ASSEAVGLGGQETQY
TRBJ2-7,TRBV11-2,ASSSPGRGVYEQY
TRBJ2-1,TRBV5-1,ASRIELSGRNNEQF
TRBJ2-2,TRBV19,ASSPRTIGTGELF
TRBJ1-3,TRBV5-1,ASSLEAGTGNTIY
TRBJ2-2,TRBV7-3,ASSLFGLAGGSNTGELF
TRBJ2-2,TRBV5-1,ASRGSGTEGAGELF
TRBJ2-7,TRBV19,ASSSRTGFSEQY
TRBJ2-6,TRBV9,ASSAGHGAGSGANVLT
TRBJ2-7,TRBV6-6,ASSSGGTDTSSEQY
TRBJ2-7,TRBV28,ASESGRVPYEQY
TRBJ1-6,TRBV4-3,ASSQDPGGWDSPLH
TRBJ2-7,TRBV5-4,ASSRRGQGSYEQY
TRBJ2-5,TRBV27,ASSFSRGRPRETQY
TRBJ2-7,TRBV18,ASSPEAGASSYEQY
TRBJ1-6,TRBV15,ATRDGGSYNSPLH
TRBJ2-7,TRBV6-1,ASSEGLAEFYERY
TRBJ2-2,TRBV7-9,ASSLNRNTGELF
TRBJ2-1,TRBV18,ASSPPLVGGEDYPTSEQF
TRBJ1-4,TRBV15,ATSRDPPGTGGEKLF
TRBJ1-6,TRBV27,ASSLLWGVDSPLH
TRBJ2-5,TRBV28,ASSCLLKLAPEETQY